This T cell receptor (beta chain) was retrieved from a study of T cell clonality in common variable immunodeficiency (dated by TCRdb to between 2014 and 2017). Study-wide findings and limitations: Although equal DNA input was used, an average of approximately 74,000 unique sequences per sample was obtained for controls, compared with 30,000 to 35,000 for CVID samples. TCRbeta clonality was higher in CVID subjects than in healthy controls (t-test p = 0.018), and the increase was most characteristic of about a third of subjects. Reportedly, TCRbeta sequences from CVID had fewer deletions and N-nucleotide insertions, and highly modified clones with 13 or more V deletions were absent from CVID. CVID subjects shared fewer TCRbeta clones with each other than healthy controls did (p < 0.0001). Differences among patients in the CVID cohort limited the correlations between repertoire features and clinical complications. The authors noted that sequencing repertoires of T cell subpopulations would be needed to clarify what caused the increased clonality in CVID.

Standard criteria, namely reduction of serum IgG, IgA and/or IgM below the normal range together with specific antibody deficiency, were applied for the diagnosis of CVID. The CVID group comprised about 46 subjects, approximately 15 female and around 30 male, aged roughly 8 to 65 years with a mean age of around 36. Most CVID patients and most healthy controls were of Caucasian heritage. At the time of study participation, every CVID subject had been on replacement immunoglobulin therapy for at least one year. When blood was collected, none of the CVID subjects were ill or on immunomodulatory or immunosuppressive medication. Heparinized peripheral whole blood samples of roughly 5 to 8.5 ml were obtained from each donor. Genomic DNA from adults with common variable immune deficiency (CVID) and from healthy adult controls was used for sequencing of TCRbeta CDR3 repertoires. Diluted blood was subjected to density centrifugation over Hypaque 1077 or Ficoll-Paque for isolation of peripheral blood mononuclear cells. Genomic DNA was extracted from unsorted mononuclear cells by Qiagen column purification or by a centrifugation-based method.

The germline V gene specifies KGHSH as CDR1 and LQKENI as CDR2. Spanning cysteine to phenylalanine, the CDR3 consists of 16 amino acids. The CDR3 was read in part: 39 bases, with the frame set at base 1. At the junction V is shortened by 4 bases and J by 4 bases, with 18 bases in between. For this clone: The antigen it recognizes is unknown. The missing CDR3 end, 3 residues past where the read stops, is filled in from the germline J gene.

For sequencing input, CVID and control samples contributed equivalent amounts of genomic DNA. For every sample, a 60 bp segment covering the rearranged TCRbeta CDR3 region was amplified and then sequenced. TCRbeta amplification used the immunoSEQ assay, a bias-corrected multiplex PCR with high-throughput sequencing. Under the source paper's analysis protocol: Every unique nucleotide sequence counted as a clone and was annotated with V, D and J genes, copy number and frequency. Sequences were labeled productive if in frame, and non-productive if out of frame or containing stop codons. As previously described, Shannon's entropy was used to calculate clonality. The predicted amino acid sequences of productive clones were used to derive mean CDR3 Kyte-Doolittle hydropathy. Hierarchical clustering of scaled V gene usage was performed with the R hclust function using Manhattan distance and complete linkage. Sharing of clones by CDR3 amino acid sequence was evaluated through resampling of 12 repertoires per group over 100 rounds. The repertoires were searched for about 68 published EBV-specific TCRbeta sequences and about 240 published CMV-specific TCRbeta sequences. After a couple of CVID samples that produced fewer than 10,000 sequences were dropped from the analysis, roughly 42 CVID repertoires remained. The clones in this table, taken by TCRdb from immuneACCESS, are in-frame only. Not every clone is retained; where verified, under half of the shortfall comes from an unresolved V gene, and the cause of the rest is unknown. D and trimming come from the DNA, and the V and J calls and clone size come from that table. This sample was tabulated with fewer than 25,000 clones, among which there are no singletons. Together, the top ten hold over 6.5% of the sample.

Material: peripheral blood mononuclear cells. The sequence is built from TRBV18 and TRBJ2-3; a tentative D match to TRBD2 spans 5 bases. The receptor comes from a human donor with common variable immunodeficiency. The CDR3 in this case is CASSLTPGSISDTQYF. The CDR3 DNA, read in part, is TGTGCCAGCTCACTAACCCCGGGGAGTATTTCAGATACG.